This TCR beta chain was captured in a study of blood T cell repertoires in COVID-19. Overall study: Both acute and convalescent COVID-19 samples were obtained from the United States, Italy and Spain. From T cells, B-cell-depleted T cells, or PBMCs came the material, which was cDNA or gDNA.

In the original analysis: Amplifying reference gene primers gave estimates of nucleated cell counts. Profiled with immunoSEQ multiplex PCR; TCRdb holds only in-frame clones, not every one. Clone size and V and J calls were adopted from that table, with D and trimming inferred from the DNA. The sample records around 370,000 clones, around 90% being singletons. The CDR3 consists of 15 residues. Germline V gene lookup returns CDR1 MNHEY and CDR2 SVGAGI. V trimming: 6 bases; J trimming: 0 bases; junction bases outside the gene matches: 5. The sequencing sample was made of peripheral blood. The genes are TRBV6-5 and TRBJ1-5; 7 bases are a match to TRBD1. The clonotype originates from a young man with active or convalescent COVID-19. The CDR3 bases are TGTGCCAGCAGCGTGACAGGGCCTAGCAATCAGCCCCAGCATTTT. Translated, it gives CASSVTGPSNQPQHF.